This TCR beta chain was sequenced in a study of tumour-infiltrating T cells in Burkitt lymphoma. Background on the study: Overall and progression-free survival were predicted by productive clonality.

In its sample, this clone was seen a few times. Germline loops: CDR1 LNHDA, CDR2 SQIVND (reference sequence). This CDR3 is built from 11 residues. With 5 bases removed from V and 1 base from J, the gap between germline ends came to 2 bases. Only in-frame clones appear in the TCRdb table, and some are missing; sequencing was by immunoSEQ multiplex PCR. The repertoire includes approximately 5,000 clones, more than 7.5% of them detected once, and about 2.2% sits in the top ten. The chain links TRBV19 to TRBJ1-1, with D hard to call. The sequence was collected from a human donor with diffuse large B-cell lymphoma. Sample: tumor tissue. CDR3 DNA: TGTGCCAGTAGTGAGAACACTGAAGCTTTCTTT. Translating gives CASSENTEAFF.